Sequencing of this TCR beta chain was carried out in a study of early T cells in non-severe SARS-CoV-2 infection. General study findings and limits: VDJdb matching, biased toward anti-spike CD8 responses, missed private and CD4 specificities.

In the case of this clonotype: Its antigen is still unknown.

As part of library construction, unique molecular identifiers were attached to individual cDNA molecules. TCRdb used MiXCR to reprocess the 5' RACE reads, holding one entry per CDR3 protein. The sample lists approximately 58,000 distinct CDR3 sequences; around 12% were seen once. V shed 6 bases and J 0 bases; nucleotides not matched to a gene: 11. There are 18 residues in the CDR3. The V gene's germline CDR1 is MDHEN and CDR2 SYDVKM. Sequencing used whole blood, obtained at baseline. This TCR was sampled from an adult who was a healthcare worker with PCR-confirmed SARS-CoV-2 infection or an uninfected control (not recorded which). The chain couples TRBV28 to TRBJ1-4; TRBD1 aligns across 9 bases. CDR3 residues: CASSPVGTGFATNEKLFF. The CDR3 DNA reads as TGTGCCAGCAGCCCCGTCGGGACAGGGTTCGCAACTAATGAAAAACTGTTTTTT.